These T cell receptor beta chains were read from a single sample in a study of CD8+ T cells in alopecia areata. The repertoire was sequenced with immunoSEQ multiplex PCR; TCRdb's copy has only in-frame clones and lacks some. The sample yields fewer than 9,500 clones, around 60% seen once. Sequencing used skin, obtained at week 4, from a patient treated with tofacitinib. The receptors derive from a human donor with alopecia areata. Both conserved end residues are part of each CDR3. D genes are given only for firm matches. Expanded clones are given a class, and other clones once, few, many or no size at all.

-	-	TRBV2	TRBJ2-5	TGTGCCAGCAGTGAAGACGGGACCCAGTACTTC	CASSEDGTQYF
TRBD1	-	TRBV15	TRBJ2-6	TGTGCCACCAGCAGAGATCTTCCGGGACAGGGTGGCTCTGGGGCCAACGTCCTGACTTTC	CATSRDLPGQGGSGANVLTF
TRBD2	few	TRBV5-1	TRBJ2-3	TGCGCCAGCAGCTTACTAGCGGGAGAAGATACGCAGTATTTT	CASSLLAGEDTQYF
TRBD1	-	TRBV7-6	TRBJ2-5	TGTGCCAGCCTAGAAAGTCCAACAGGGGGCGGAGAGACCCAGTACTTC	CASLESPTGGGETQYF
TRBD1	-	TRBV5-1	TRBJ1-1	TGCGCCAGCAGCTCCTTCAACAGGGGTCCGGTGAACACTGAAGCTTTCTTT	CASSSFNRGPVNTEAFF
TRBD1	once	TRBV7-9	TRBJ2-7	TGTGCCAGCAGCCAAAAGAGGGGACAGGATACCTACGAGCAGTACTTC	CASSQKRGQDTYEQYF
-	large	TRBV11-2	TRBJ2-3	TGTGCCAGCAGCGAGGATTGGGATACGCAGTATTTT	CASSEDWDTQYF
-	-	TRBV9	TRBJ2-2	TGTGCCAGCAGCGATACCTCTGGGGAGCTGTTTTTT	CASSDTSGELFF
TRBD2	-	TRBV18	TRBJ2-1	TGTGCCAGCTCACCATTTGCGGGGGGCGGGGGAAATGAGCAGTTCTTC	CASSPFAGGGGNEQFF
TRBD1	-	TRBV28	TRBJ2-5	TGTGCCAGCAGTTTGGCGGGACAGGGGAGACAGACCCAGTACTTC	CASSLAGQGRQTQYF
TRBD2	large	TRBV28	TRBJ2-1	TGTGCCAGCAGTTTCGGCGGGAGGTCTTACAATGAGCAGTTCTTC	CASSFGGRSYNEQFF
-	-	TRBV5-1	TRBJ2-2	TGCGCCAGCAGCTTGAAAGTTCGGCTATCCTACACCGGGGAGCTGTTTTTT	CASSLKVRLSYTGELFF
-	-	TRBV27	TRBJ2-1	TGTGCCAGCAGTTTCGGGACTCTCATTTGTGAGCAGTTCTTC	CASSFGTLICEQFF
-	-	TRBV7-2	TRBJ1-1	TGTGCCAGCAGCTTAGTCTCGGGGACTGAAGCTTTCTTT	CASSLVSGTEAFF
TRBD2	-	TRBV4-3	TRBJ2-5	TGCGCCAGCAGCCCCTCGGCTGCTAGCGGGAAAGAGACCCAGTACTTC	CASSPSAASGKETQYF
-	few	TRBV7-6	TRBJ2-3	TGTGCCAGCAGCTTAGGCGCAGGTGCAGATACGCAGTATTTT	CASSLGAGADTQYF